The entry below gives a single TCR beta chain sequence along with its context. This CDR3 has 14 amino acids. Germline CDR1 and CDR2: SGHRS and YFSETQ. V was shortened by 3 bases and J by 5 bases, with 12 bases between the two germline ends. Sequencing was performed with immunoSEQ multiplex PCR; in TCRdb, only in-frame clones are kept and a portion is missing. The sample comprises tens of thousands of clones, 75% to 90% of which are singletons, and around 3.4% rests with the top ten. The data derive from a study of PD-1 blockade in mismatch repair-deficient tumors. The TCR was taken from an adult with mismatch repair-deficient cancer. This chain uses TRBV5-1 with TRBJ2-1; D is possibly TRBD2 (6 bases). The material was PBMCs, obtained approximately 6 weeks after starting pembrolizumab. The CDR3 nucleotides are TGCGCCAGCAGCTCACGACTAGGTAACAATGAGCAGTTCTTC. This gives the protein CASSSRLGNNEQFF. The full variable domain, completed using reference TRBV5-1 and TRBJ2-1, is KAGVTQTPRYLIKTRGQQVTLSCSPISGHRSVSWYQQTPGQGLQFLFEYFSETQRNKGNFPGRFSGRQFSNSRSEMNVSTLELGDSALYLCASSSRLGNNEQFFGPGTRLTVL.